This TCR beta chain was obtained from a study of T cells after yellow fever vaccination. This clonotype was seen a few times. The antigen is unknown. The CDR3 length is 11 residues. CDR1 is DFQATT and CDR2 is SNEGSKA in the germline V gene (reference sequence). The ends were cut back, 0 bases at V and 6 bases at J, with 4 bases in the middle. Overall study findings and caveats: Weaker, the secondary response peaked sooner, at day 5 versus 15. The CD4 compartment and the CD8 compartment contained a small share of clonotypes in common. After the booster, 96% of CD4 and 75% to 90% of CD8 primary-response clones were re-detected.

Template switching with 5'RACE generated the TCR cDNA and added a universal primer site and UMIs. TCRdb reprocessed the 5' RACE reads with MiXCR, giving one entry per CDR3 protein. Among approximately 150,000 distinct CDR3 sequences listed, approximately 6% were seen once. This chain joins TRBV20-1 and TRBJ2-3, with D hard to call. This receptor was identified in a man younger than 35 who received the YFV17D yellow fever vaccine. Source: CD4+ T cells sorted from PBMCs, taken on the day of the first yellow fever vaccination. This CDR3 reads CSARDPDTQYF. CDR3 nucleotides: TGCAGTGCTAGAGATCCCGATACGCAGTATTTT.